The rows below give T cell receptor beta chains drawn from one sample of a study of shared clonotypes between healthy human individuals. Using immunoSEQ multiplex PCR, the repertoire was profiled, and TCRdb retains in-frame clones only, with some absent. The data contain around 1.6 million clones, 98% of them seen just once; the ten biggest clones take up 0.4% to 0.45%. The source material was naive CD4+ T cells sorted from blood. Every receptor here comes from a man under 40 in good health. Each CDR3 is given with its conserved first and last residue. A D gene is named only where the DNA matches it firmly. Only some rows state a clone size, as once, few, many or a class for expanded clones.

>TRBJ2-5|.|TRBV11-1|.
CASSPDWKETQYF
TGTGCCAGCAGCCCTGACTGGAAAGAGACCCAGTACTTC
>TRBJ1-1|.|TRBV5-4|.
CASSLGQGPIWTEAFF
TGTGCCAGCAGCTTGGGGCAGGGACCCATATGGACTGAAGCTTTCTTT
>TRBJ2-1|.|TRBV7-9|TRBD2
CASSPTSGSVNEQFF
TGTGCCAGCAGCCCGACTAGCGGGAGTGTCAATGAGCAGTTCTTC
>TRBJ2-6|.|TRBV5-4|.
CASSFGSGSGANVLTF
TGTGCCAGCAGCTTTGGGAGTGGCTCTGGGGCCAACGTCCTGACTTTC
>TRBJ2-3|.|TRBV7-2|.
CASSAYRTGTTNTDTQYF
TGTGCCAGCAGCGCCTACCGAACCGGGACCACGAACACAGATACGCAGTATTTT
>TRBJ1-2|.|TRBV10-2|TRBD1
CASSEQTGKGYTF
TGCGCCAGCAGTGAGCAGACAGGGAAGGGCTACACCTTC
>TRBJ1-3|.|TRBV5-1|.
CASSLQQGSGNTIYF
TGCGCCAGCAGCTTGCAACAGGGCTCTGGAAACACCATATATTTT
>TRBJ2-5|.|TRBV5-5|TRBD2
CASSLLPAGAKETQYF
TGTGCCAGCAGCTTGTTGCCAGCGGGAGCGAAAGAGACCCAGTACTTC
>TRBJ2-1|.|TRBV15|.
CATSSRPTANEQFF
TGTGCCACCAGCAGTCGCCCGACGGCCAATGAGCAGTTCTTC
>TRBJ1-2|few|TRBV11-2|TRBD1
CASTLTGADGYTF
TGTGCCAGCACTCTGACAGGGGCTGATGGCTACACCTTC
>TRBJ1-2|once|TRBV15|TRBD1
CATSREGRGHGYTF
TGTGCCACCAGCAGAGAAGGCAGGGGGCATGGCTACACCTTC
>TRBJ2-3|.|TRBV18|.
CASSPRSGSTDTQYF
TGTGCCAGCTCACCACGAAGCGGTAGCACAGATACGCAGTATTTT
>TRBJ1-1|.|TRBV11-2|.
CASSREMNTEAFF
TGTGCCAGCAGCAGGGAAATGAACACTGAAGCTTTCTTT
>TRBJ2-7|.|TRBV7-7|TRBD2
CASSKLAGGYEQYF
TGTGCTAGCAGCAAACTAGCGGGAGGCTACGAGCAGTACTTC
>TRBJ1-3|.|TRBV7-3|.
CASSTGAGSNTIYF
TGTGCCAGCAGCACAGGCGCAGGGAGTAACACCATATATTTT
>TRBJ2-6|.|TRBV7-9|.
CASSLTWGTGANVLTF
TGTGCCAGCAGCTTGACATGGGGGACTGGGGCCAACGTCCTGACTTTC
>TRBJ2-5|.|TRBV29-1|TRBD2
CSVVLAGAVETQYF
TGCAGCGTTGTTCTTGCGGGAGCTGTAGAGACCCAGTACTTC
>TRBJ1-5|.|TRBV18|.
CASSPPGGVGGNQPQHF
TGTGCCAGCTCACCACCCGGGGGAGTTGGGGGCAATCAGCCCCAGCATTTT
>TRBJ2-7|.|TRBV28|.
CASSLTGPTYEQYF
TGTGCCAGCAGTTTAACAGGCCCTACCTACGAGCAGTACTTC
>TRBJ2-1|.|TRBV19|TRBD2
CASAASGGMFF
TGTGCCAGTGCAGCCTCGGGGGGTATGTTCTTC
>TRBJ1-2|.|TRBV6-1|.
CASSDGIPYGYTF
TGTGCCAGCAGTGACGGCATCCCCTATGGCTACACCTTC
>TRBJ1-2|.|TRBV18|.
CASSPGQSASYGYTF
TGTGCCAGCTCACCAGGCCAGTCGGCCTCCTATGGCTACACCTTC
>TRBJ2-3|.|TRBV29-1|TRBD1
CSVDQGADTQYF
TGCAGCGTTGACCAGGGGGCAGATACGCAGTATTTT
>TRBJ2-3|once|TRBV6-1|.
CASSEGGHLTDTQYF
TGTGCCAGCAGTGAGGGGGGACATCTCACAGATACGCAGTATTTT
>TRBJ1-5|.|TRBV4-1|.
CASSQVEGVGNQPQHF
TGCGCCAGCAGCCAAGTGGAGGGCGTCGGCAATCAGCCCCAGCATTTT
>TRBJ2-1|.|TRBV7-9|.
CASSLKGPTGEQFF
TGTGCCAGCAGCTTAAAGGGGCCCACAGGGGAGCAGTTCTTC
>TRBJ1-2|once|TRBV30|TRBD1
CAYHRGGYTF
TGTGCATACCACAGGGGTGGCTACACCTTC
>TRBJ2-6|.|TRBV28|.
CASRSDLSGANVLTF
TGTGCCAGCCGATCGGACCTCTCTGGGGCCAACGTCCTGACTTTC
>TRBJ2-3|.|TRBV19|TRBD2
CASSTSGRAPDTQYF
TGTGCCAGTAGTACTAGCGGGAGGGCCCCTGATACGCAGTATTTT
>TRBJ2-3|.|TRBV7-6|TRBD2
CASSLGLAGAGDTQYF
TGTGCCAGCAGCCTGGGACTAGCGGGAGCCGGCGATACGCAGTATTTT
>TRBJ2-3|.|TRBV11-3|.
CASSLGHGGSTDTQYF
TGTGCCAGCAGCTTAGGTCACGGCGGTAGCACAGATACGCAGTATTTT
>TRBJ2-2|.|TRBV7-9|TRBD1
CASSLDRGTGELFF
TGTGCCAGCAGCTTAGACAGGGGGACCGGGGAGCTGTTTTTT
>TRBJ2-3|.|TRBV5-6|TRBD2
CASSFGGEGDTQYF
TGTGCCAGCAGCTTTGGGGGGGAGGGGGATACGCAGTATTTT
>TRBJ2-3|.|TRBV7-2|.
CASSLLADTQYF
TGTGCCAGCAGTTTATTGGCAGATACGCAGTATTTT
>TRBJ2-1|.|TRBV6-4|.
CASSDSPRLYPLSSYNEQFF
TGTGCCAGCAGTGACTCTCCCCGGCTGTATCCTCTAAGCTCCTACAATGAGCAGTTCTTC